This T cell receptor beta chain was captured in a study of cytomegalovirus exposure and HLA in healthy donors. Germline CDR1 SGHNT, CDR2 YENEEA. CDR3 length: 14 residues. PCR amplification relied on 60 Vbeta primers (plus 13 Jbeta primers). The data were produced by immunoSEQ multiplex PCR, yet TCRdb's version contains in-frame clones alone and is incomplete. Of approximately 89,000 clones listed, roughly 85% were seen once; the top ten hold about 7.7%. This TCR came from a middle-aged man in good health and CMV-seropositive. This chain links TRBV11-3 with TRBJ2-2; D is possibly TRBD1 (6 bases). The end of the DNA is better explained by TRBJ1-3, so the J call may be wrong. The specimen was PBMCs. The chain's CDR3 is CASSHRGAGNTIYF. DNA of the CDR3: TGTGCCAGCAGCCACCGGGGGGCCGGAAACACCATATATTTT.